The 9 T cell receptor beta chains below were found in one sample sequenced in a study of T cell repertoires in cytomegalovirus infection. TCRdb called the reads again in MiXCR, with one record for every CDR3 protein. The data hold under 150,000 distinct CDR3 sequences, with about 30% observed a single time. These receptors lack a known antigen. The material sequenced was CD8+ T cells from cultured PBMCs, taken from culture after CMV antigen stimulation. The source is a human donor in good health (CMV status not recorded). Some clones in this sample may be carry-over from other donors' samples.

J is TRBJ1-2 and V is TRBV19, with 7 bases fitting TRBD1. The V gene end was trimmed by 4 bases and the J gene end by 5 bases; junction bases not matched to a gene: 7. The CDR3 totals 14 residues. Per germline, CDR1 LNHDA and CDR2 SQIVND (reference sequence). CDR3 region: CASSTRQGTYGYTF. The DNA for the CDR3 is TGTGCCAGTAGTACCCGACAGGGAACATATGGCTACACCTTC.

This clonotype was counted ten times or more. The chain links TRBV7-9 to TRBJ2-5; no clear D gene. V lost 3 bases, J lost 5 bases, and 16 bases lay in between. The CDR3 is made up of 15 amino acids. Per the germline V gene, CDR1 is SEHNR and CDR2 is FQNEAQ (reference sequence). The CDR3 coding sequence is TGTGCCAGCAGCTTGGGCCCTAGACGGCTGGAGACCCAGTACTTC. Protein product: CASSLGPRRLETQYF.

The chain recombines TRBV6-5 with TRBJ2-1; possible D gene TRBD2, 6 bases. The germline CDR1 and CDR2 sequences are MNHEY and SVGAGI. This CDR3 comprises 13 residues. The V and J ends lost 4 bases and 15 bases respectively, with 19 bases between them. The CDR3: CASSWRETEKRFF. As DNA, the CDR3 is TGTGCCAGCAGTTGGCGGGAAACCGAGAAGCGGTTCTTC.

This clonotype was counted ten times or more. The chain recombines TRBV6-1 with TRBJ2-1; tentatively, D is TRBD1 (5 bases). Germline CDR1 MNHNS, CDR2 SASEGT. This CDR3 is built from 14 residues. V dropped 6 bases and J dropped 1 base, with 10 bases sitting between them. The CDR3 region has the DNA TGTGCCAGCAGAGACAGAGTTTCCTACAATGAGCAGTTCTTC. This encodes CASRDRVSYNEQFF.

This clonotype was picked up a small number of times. The chain links TRBV9 to TRBJ1-5; 7 nucleotides match TRBD1. This CDR3 contains 14 residues. CDR1 is SGDLS, CDR2 YYNGEE, per germline. V was clipped by 0 bases and J by 7 bases; unmatched bases: 4. CDR3 sequence reads: CASSVETGPQPQHF. CDR3 nucleotide sequence: TGTGCCAGCAGCGTAGAGACAGGGCCCCAGCCCCAGCATTTT.

This clonotype has a count of ten or more. The chain recombines TRBV7-2 with TRBJ2-7; 12 bases map to TRBD2. The CDR3 loop spans 16 amino acids. Germline loops: CDR1 SGHTA, CDR2 FQGNSA. V gave up 4 bases and J gave up 6 bases; unmatched junction bases: 10. CDR3 amino acids: CASSSRLAGGRVEQYF. Written as DNA, the CDR3 is TGTGCCAGCAGCTCCCGCCTAGCGGGGGGGCGGGTCGAGCAGTACTTC.

In its sample, this clonotype was seen many times. The chain recombines TRBV4-1 with TRBJ1-4, with a possible D match to TRBD1 (5 bases). The germline V gene has CDR1 MGHRA and CDR2 YSYEKL. V lost 9 bases and J lost 8, with 19 bases in between. CDR3 length: 14 residues. CDR3 sequence reads: CASFSGAGAEKLFF. The CDR3 coding sequence is TGCGCCAGTTTTTCTGGGGCTGGGGCGGAAAAACTGTTTTTT.

The chain has TRBV4-1 and TRBJ2-3, with TRBD2 matching over 10 bases. The length of the CDR3 is 17 residues. CDR1 and CDR2 from the germline V gene are MGHRA and YSYEKL. Trimming at V came to 2 bases and at J to 3 bases, leaving 8 bases not matched to a gene. CDR3 nucleotide sequence: TGCGCCAGCAGCCAAAAAAGCGGGGGGGTGGGTACAGATACGCAGTATTTT. This encodes CASSQKSGGVGTDTQYF.

The genes are TRBV7-8 and TRBJ1-5; D is possibly TRBD1 (5 bases). CDR1 is SGHVS and CDR2 is FQNEAQ in the germline V gene. The V gene lost 0 bases and the J gene lost 5 bases, with 14 bases spanning the gap. The CDR3 consists of 16 residues. The CDR3 region has the DNA TGTGCCAGCAGCTTAGCCGTATCGGCAGGGTATCAGCCCCAGCATTTT. It yields the protein CASSLAVSAGYQPQHF. The whole variable domain, filled in from reference TRBV7-8 and TRBJ1-5, reads GAGVSQSPRYKVAKRGQDVALRCDPISGHVSLFWYQQALGQGPEFLTYFQNEAQLDKSGLPSDRFFAERPEGSVSTLKIQRTQQEDSAVYLCASSLAVSAGYQPQHFGDGTRLSIL.